This entry is about one T cell receptor (beta chain). The data were taken from a study of blood T cell repertoires in COVID-19. Looking at the study overall: The United States, Italy and Spain provided the acute and convalescent COVID-19 samples. Sources were T cells, B-cell-depleted T cells, or PBMCs; the material itself was cDNA or gDNA.

The V gene's germline CDR1 is SNHLY and CDR2 FYNNEI. The CDR3 covers 13 residues. With 4 bases removed from V and 5 bases from J, the gap between germline ends came to 11 bases. How the authors handled the data: Quantification of nucleated cells was approximated via reference gene primer amplification. TCRdb keeps only in-frame clones here, not all; method: immunoSEQ multiplex PCR. D and trimming were read from the DNA, whereas the V and J calls and clone size are those reported in that table. The data show 50,000 to 75,000 clones, roughly four fifths seen once. Source material: peripheral blood. This sequence joins TRBV2 and TRBJ2-5, with TRBD1 as a possible D gene (5 bases). The receptor's source is a man between 60 and 70 years old with acute or convalescent COVID-19. The CDR3 nucleotides read TGTGCCAGCAGTGGACAGAACAAGGAGACCCAGTACTTC. This codes for CASSGQNKETQYF.